These 12 T cell receptor beta chains originate from one sample sequenced in a study of metastatic and nonmetastatic thyroid tumors. No treatment had been given to any patient before thyroid surgery. With MiXCR, TCRdb called clones anew from the PCR reads. The table includes about 38,000 clones, less than 50% detected once. The source material was tumor tissue. The receptors shown here come from a male donor with papillary thyroid cancer or a benign thyroid nodule (not recorded which). Some clones in this sample may be carry-over from other donors' samples.

This sequence joins TRBV20-1 and TRBJ2-2; 12 bases map to TRBD1. Germline V gene data show CDR1 as DFQATT and CDR2 as SNEGSKA (reference sequence). V shed 5 bases and J 5 bases; nucleotides not matched to a gene: 9. This CDR3 has 16 amino acids. Here the CDR3 reads CSAESPGQGATGELFF. The CDR3 DNA follows: TGCAGTGCTGAATCGCCGGGACAGGGGGCGACCGGGGAGCTGTTTTTT.

The chain links TRBV7-2 to TRBJ1-5, with a tentative D call TRBD1 (6 bases). Germline CDR1 and CDR2: SGHTA and FQGNSA. The CDR3 has 15 residues. Trimming shortened V by 2 bases and J by 4 bases, and 12 bases separated the two germline ends. The CDR3 spells CASSLSQGLNQPQHF. The CDR3 DNA reads as TGTGCCAGCAGCTTATCCCAGGGGTTAAATCAGCCCCAGCATTTT.

The rearrangement uses TRBV20-1 and TRBJ2-5; 13 positions agree with TRBD2. Germline V gene sequence: CDR1 DFQATT, CDR2 SNEGSKA (reference sequence). CDR3 size: 14 residues. Trimming removed 5 bases from V and 2 bases from J; junction bases left unmatched: 2. CDR3 nucleotide sequence: TGCAGTGCTCGGACTAGCGGGAGTCAAGAGACCCAGTACTTC. This encodes CSARTSGSQETQYF.

With respect to this clone: One junction end disagrees with the germline gene, perhaps due to a read error. The V and J genes are TRBV6-5 and TRBJ2-3; TRBD2 agrees at 8 bases. The germline V gene has CDR1 MNHEY and CDR2 SVGAGI. The CDR3 is made up of 18 amino acids. DNA for the CDR3: TGTTCCAGCAGTTACTCGAGGCGGGAGGACCTAGTCACAGATACGCAGTATTTT. It yields the protein CSSSYSRREDLVTDTQYF.

This clone was seen at least ten times. This sample includes further DNA sequences coding for the same CDR3. This chain uses TRBV27 with TRBJ2-7; a possible D gene is TRBD1 (6 bases). This CDR3 is built from 14 residues. With 1 base removed from V and 6 bases from J, the gap between germline ends came to 13 bases. Germline CDR1 is MNHEY and CDR2 is SMNVEV (reference sequence). The CDR3 sequence is CASSLYLTGGEQYF. The DNA of the CDR3 is TGTGCCAGCAGTTTATATCTGACAGGAGGCGAGCAGTACTTC.

V usage is TRBV20-1 and J usage is TRBJ1-2; 7 bases agree with TRBD1. The germline V gene encodes CDR1 DFQATT and CDR2 SNEGSKA (reference sequence). Losses at the gene ends were 6 bases for V and 7 bases for J; bases not matched to a gene: 20. This CDR3 is built from 16 residues. The CDR3 DNA reads TGCAGTGCCCCCCAACCGAGACAGGGATACAGCTCTGGCTACACCTTC. As protein: CSAPQPRQGYSSGYTF.

This sequence joins TRBV4-1 and TRBJ1-2, with D possibly TRBD1 on 5 matching bases. The ends were cut back, 3 bases at V and 2 bases at J, with 22 bases in the middle. Germline loops: CDR1 MGHRA, CDR2 YSYEKL. The CDR3 has 18 residues. CDR3 in amino acids: CASSQPGTTKKANYGYTF. DNA for the CDR3: TGCGCCAGCAGCCAGCCCGGGACCACGAAAAAAGCCAACTATGGCTACACCTTC.

This CDR3 is CASSKQGGISYNEQFF. The CDR3 DNA reads as TGTGCCAGTAGTAAACAGGGGGGGATCTCCTACAATGAGCAGTTCTTC. J is TRBJ2-1 and V is TRBV19, with D possibly TRBD1 on 8 matching bases. The germline V gene has CDR1 LNHDA and CDR2 SQIVND (reference sequence). The CDR3 is made up of 16 amino acids. Trimming stripped 4 bases from V and 0 bases from J, with 13 bases between.

This clone was picked up a small number of times. The chain has TRBV6-1 and TRBJ1-6; D uncertain. The CDR3 is 14 amino acids. Germline assignment: CDR1 MNHNS and CDR2 SASEGT. V was cut by 5 bases and J by 10 bases, with 15 bases left in between. The CDR3 nucleotides read TGTGCCAGCAGTCAGCGGGTCCCCGGGTCACCCCTCCACTTT. It is translated as CASSQRVPGSPLHF.

This clone appeared once. One end of the junction is discordant with germline, which a read error may explain. The chain employs TRBV5-1 and TRBJ2-3, with 8 bases lining up with TRBD2. The V gene's germline CDR1 is SGHRS and CDR2 YFSETQ. The CDR3 covers 15 residues. CDR3 region: CASSSGTGRDDTRYF. The CDR3 DNA reads TGCGCCAGCAGCTCGGGGACCGGGAGGGATGATACGCGGTATTTT.

The CDR3, as DNA: TGTGCCAGCTCACCACCGGGAGGCAGGGACACCGGGGAGCTGTTTTTT. The encoded protein is CASSPPGGRDTGELFF. The J gene is TRBJ2-2, the V gene TRBV18, with D possibly matching TRBD2 (6 bases). Germline V lookup: CDR1 KGHSH, CDR2 LQKENI. V dropped 0 bases and J dropped 3 bases, with 11 bases sitting between them. This CDR3 comprises 16 residues.

In its sample, this clone was seen a few times. The chain carries TRBV19 and TRBJ2-7, with 8 bases aligning to TRBD1. Trimming at V came to 9 bases and at J to 6 bases, leaving 4 bases not matched to a gene. Per germline, CDR1 LNHDA and CDR2 SQIVND (reference sequence). This CDR3 region has 11 residues. The CDR3 sequence: CASGQGTEQYF. The DNA for the CDR3 is TGTGCCAGCGGACAGGGAACCGAGCAGTACTTC.